This is a list of T cell receptor beta chains from one sample in a study of cytomegalovirus exposure and HLA in healthy donors. Sequenced by immunoSEQ multiplex PCR; TCRdb stores in-frame clones only, minus some. The sample holds 100,000 to 150,000 clones; 70% to 85% are singletons and the top ten take less than 4%. Sequencing was carried out using PBMCs. Every receptor here comes from a man aged 35-49 years in good health and CMV-seropositive. Both conserved end residues are trimmed from each CDR3. The D gene is left open where the match is weak. Not all rows give a size; the values are once, few, many and, for expanded clones, a class.

clone size: few
CDR3 length: 12
V gene: TRBV19
D gene: TRBD1
J gene: TRBJ1-5
CDR3 protein: ASKLGTGVQPQH

clone size: few
CDR3 length: 14
V gene: TRBV7-3
D gene: TRBD2
J gene: TRBJ2-1
CDR3 protein: ASSSQGGSSYNEQF

clone size: -
CDR3 length: 13
V gene: TRBV7-9
D gene: TRBD1
J gene: TRBJ1-1
CDR3 protein: ASSLRQGFDTEAF

clone size: -
CDR3 length: 13
V gene: TRBV19
D gene: TRBD2
J gene: TRBJ2-1
CDR3 protein: ASREPGLAGAQQF

clone size: -
CDR3 length: 13
V gene: TRBV27
D gene: TRBD2
J gene: TRBJ2-1
CDR3 protein: ASRPTSAVYNEQF

clone size: -
CDR3 length: 14
V gene: TRBV28
D gene: -
J gene: TRBJ1-5
CDR3 protein: ASSPPGGAGNQPQH

clone size: -
CDR3 length: 15
V gene: TRBV7-2
D gene: TRBD2
J gene: TRBJ2-1
CDR3 protein: ASSLGGTSGLNNEQF

clone size: -
CDR3 length: 13
V gene: TRBV7-3
D gene: TRBD1
J gene: TRBJ2-5
CDR3 protein: ASSLRSGGRETQY

clone size: -
CDR3 length: 12
V gene: TRBV19
D gene: TRBD1
J gene: TRBJ2-5
CDR3 protein: ASTNTGEQETQY

clone size: -
CDR3 length: 11
V gene: TRBV19
D gene: -
J gene: TRBJ2-5
CDR3 protein: ASSVTSRETQY

clone size: -
CDR3 length: 12
V gene: TRBV5-1
D gene: -
J gene: TRBJ1-1
CDR3 protein: ASSPQGYGTEAF

clone size: -
CDR3 length: 12
V gene: TRBV28
D gene: TRBD1
J gene: TRBJ2-7
CDR3 protein: ASSPGQWDNEQY

clone size: -
CDR3 length: 13
V gene: TRBV5-1
D gene: -
J gene: TRBJ2-1
CDR3 protein: ASSLWTDTYNEQF

clone size: -
CDR3 length: 11
V gene: TRBV11-1
D gene: -
J gene: TRBJ2-1
CDR3 protein: ASSLHGSGEQF

clone size: -
CDR3 length: 12
V gene: TRBV5-1
D gene: TRBD2
J gene: TRBJ2-5
CDR3 protein: ASTVAGGRETQY

clone size: few
CDR3 length: 12
V gene: TRBV5-1
D gene: -
J gene: TRBJ2-2
CDR3 protein: ASRGTGHTGELF

clone size: -
CDR3 length: 11
V gene: TRBV2
D gene: -
J gene: TRBJ1-2
CDR3 protein: ASTEQGMGGYT